These 27 T cell receptor beta chains originate from one sample sequenced in a study of Ad26.COV2.S vaccination and SARS-CoV-2 variants. Assay used: immunoSEQ multiplex PCR; TCRdb lists only in-frame clones, some missing. In the table there are around 300,000 clones, about 89% of which are singletons. Treatment noted: over 15 received Ad26.COV2.S at low or high dose, single or two shots; 5 received placebo; per-sample allocation not given. The samples date from day 63 after the first vaccine or placebo injection. The sample consisted of peripheral blood, taken in a trial of Ad26.COV2.S vaccine versus placebo. The receptor source for this set is a person aged 18-65 years who received the Ad26.COV2.S COVID-19 vaccine or a placebo.

The chain combines TRBV6-5 with TRBJ1-6, with a possible D match to TRBD1 (5 bases). The germline V gene encodes CDR1 MNHEY and CDR2 SVGAGI. The CDR3 extends over 16 amino acids. V shed 0 bases and J shed 5 bases, with 11 bases lying between them. CDR3 in amino acids: CASSYSRGRDNSPLHF. The CDR3 nucleotides are TGTGCCAGCAGTTACTCGAGGGGCAGAGATAATTCACCCCTCCACTTT.

The rearrangement joins TRBV27 to TRBJ2-7; no clear D. V lost 3 bases and J lost 6, with 12 bases in between. The length of the CDR3 is 13 residues. Germline lookup yields CDR1 MNHEY and CDR2 SMNVEV (reference sequence). The CDR3 loop reads CASSLSGQSEQYF. The CDR3 DNA sequence: TGTGCCAGCAGTTTGTCGGGCCAATCCGAGCAGTACTTC.

V is TRBV9 and J is TRBJ1-6; the D gene is possibly TRBD1 (6 bases). The CDR3 sequence is 13 residues long. Germline assignment: CDR1 SGDLS and CDR2 YYNGEE. Trimming took off 6 bases at V and 11 bases at J, with 15 bases between the two ends. CDR3 in DNA: TGTGCCAGCACCTCAGGGGTCGGAACACCCCTCCACTTT. Encoded protein: CASTSGVGTPLHF.

The chain links TRBV5-6 to TRBJ2-5; tentative D call: TRBD1 (6 bases). The CDR3 loop spans 15 amino acids. CDR1 SGHDT and CDR2 YYEEEE come from the germline V gene. Trimming took 1 base from V and 5 from J, leaving 15 bases between them. CDR3 loop: CASSLTGTGGETQYF. CDR3 in DNA: TGTGCCAGCAGCTTGACAGGGACGGGTGGGGAGACCCAGTACTTC.

The V gene is TRBV18, the J gene TRBJ1-5; possible D gene TRBD1, 6 bases. CDR1 and CDR2 from the germline V gene are KGHSH and LQKENI. The CDR3 is 18 amino acids. Trimming took 2 bases from V and 2 from J, leaving 19 bases between them. CDR3 in amino acids: CASSPGVTGYRGNQPQHF. CDR3 bases: TGTGCCAGCTCACCAGGGGTTACAGGGTATCGGGGCAATCAGCCCCAGCATTTT.

The rearrangement joins TRBV7-9 to TRBJ2-1; D is undetermined. Germline assignment: CDR1 SEHNR and CDR2 FQNEAQ (reference sequence). The CDR3 extends over 12 amino acids. V lost 1 base, J lost 9 bases, and 7 bases lay in between. CDR3 nucleotide sequence: TGTGCCAGCAGCTTAGGGACCTCTGAGCAGTTCTTC. It yields the protein CASSLGTSEQFF.

The chain uses TRBV19 and TRBJ2-7; 8 nucleotides line up with TRBD2. Unmatched junction bases numbered 15, after V lost 6 bases and J lost 2 bases. Per the germline V gene, CDR1 is LNHDA and CDR2 is SQIVND (reference sequence). There are 17 residues in the CDR3. The CDR3 DNA follows: TGTGCCAGTAGCGATAGCGGGACATGGGCCGGGACCTACGAGCAGTACTTC. It encodes CASSDSGTWAGTYEQYF.

The chain carries TRBV2 and TRBJ2-3, with TRBD2 identical over 12 bases. Looked up from germline, CDR1 is SNHLY and CDR2 is FYNNEI. This CDR3 is built from 15 residues. Trimming removed 6 bases from V and 6 bases from J; junction bases left unmatched: 7. In DNA form, the CDR3 reads TGTGCCAGCAGGACTAGCGGGAGTAGGTCCGATACGCAGTATTTT. Translation: CASRTSGSRSDTQYF.

The chain couples TRBV2 to TRBJ1-5; the D is unclear. The CDR3 is 14 residues long. The V gene's germline CDR1 is SNHLY and CDR2 FYNNEI. Trimming left V 1 base short and J 6 bases short, with 10 bases between. CDR3 protein: CASSEEGWVQPQHF. The CDR3 bases are TGTGCCAGCAGTGAAGAAGGTTGGGTTCAGCCCCAGCATTTT.

This clone was counted a few times. The chain carries TRBV6-5 and TRBJ1-1; 7 bases agree with TRBD1. The V gene's germline CDR1 is MNHEY and CDR2 SVGAGI. The J segment lost 7 bases and the V segment lost 0 bases, leaving 5 bases of the junction unmatched. The CDR3 has 14 residues. CDR3 region: CASSYSRTGREAFF. The CDR3 region has the DNA TGTGCCAGCAGTTACTCAAGGACAGGCCGTGAAGCTTTCTTT.

This clone was detected once. V usage is TRBV7-2 and J usage is TRBJ1-1; 7 nucleotides agree with TRBD1. The V gene end was trimmed by 5 bases and the J gene end by 0 bases; junction bases not matched to a gene: 3. This CDR3 region has 14 residues. Germline lookup yields CDR1 SGHTA and CDR2 FQGNSA. The CDR3 region is CASSRDRLNTEAFF. CDR3 sequence (DNA): TGTGCCAGCAGCCGGGACAGATTGAACACTGAAGCTTTCTTT.

This rearrangement joins TRBV5-1 to TRBJ1-4; weak D call: TRBD1 (6 bases). CDR1 and CDR2 (germline): SGHRS, YFSETQ. The V end lost 0 bases, the J end lost 5 bases, and 14 bases lay between the germline ends. The length of the CDR3 is 16 residues. As DNA, the CDR3 is TGCGCCAGCAGCTTGGGCACGGGGGCGCGGAATGAAAAACTGTTTTTT. This encodes CASSLGTGARNEKLFF.

Concerning this clone: Its ends do not fully match the called genes, so a read error is possible. This chain uses TRBV15 with TRBJ1-5; no firm D call. Germline V gene lookup returns CDR1 LNHNV and CDR2 YYDKDF (reference sequence). This CDR3 has 15 residues. As DNA, the CDR3 is TGTGCCACCAGTAGAGGCCCGGGTGCCAATCAGCCCCAGCATTTT. Translating it yields CATSRGPGANQPQHF.

The V and J genes are TRBV7-6 and TRBJ2-2; D is uncertain. CDR1 is SGHVS, CDR2 FNYEAQ, per germline. Trimming shortened V by 2 bases and J by 5 bases, and 9 bases separated the two germline ends. The CDR3 runs to 14 residues. The CDR3 is CASSLFIGTGELFF. In DNA form, the CDR3 reads TGTGCCAGCAGCTTATTTATCGGGACCGGGGAGCTGTTTTTT.

The rearrangement uses TRBV11-2 and TRBJ2-1; D is unclear. Germline lookup yields CDR1 SGHAT and CDR2 FQNNGV. V lost 3 bases and J 0 bases, leaving 9 bases between the germline ends. The CDR3 loop spans 15 amino acids. The CDR3 region has the DNA TGTGCCAGCAGCTTCGGACGGAGCTCCTACAATGAGCAGTTCTTC. Amino acids: CASSFGRSSYNEQFF.

The chain carries TRBV7-8 and TRBJ2-1; D might be TRBD1 or TRBD2, each matching 5 bases. Germline values: CDR1 SGHVS, CDR2 FQNEAQ. The ends were cut back, 5 bases at V and 5 bases at J, with 16 bases in the middle. The CDR3 runs to 15 residues. Here the CDR3 reads CASSPPGPLNNEQFF. In DNA, the CDR3 is TGTGCCAGCAGCCCCCCGGGGCCCCTCAACAATGAGCAGTTCTTC.

The chain couples TRBV5-1 to TRBJ2-1, with 13 nucleotides matching TRBD2. The V segment lost 2 bases and the J segment 7 bases; nucleotides outside the gene matches: 6. In germline, CDR1 is SGHRS, CDR2 YFSETQ. This CDR3 contains 16 residues. CDR3 DNA sequence: TGCGCCAGCAGCTTTGCGGGACTAGCGGGATATAATGAGCAGTTCTTC. Its protein is CASSFAGLAGYNEQFF.

CDR3 in DNA: TGTGCCAGCAGTTCCTCCAGCGTGGGTGACTCCTACGAGCAGTACTTC. Its protein is CASSSSSVGDSYEQYF. J is TRBJ2-7 and V is TRBV28, with D unclear. In germline, CDR1 is MDHEN, CDR2 SYDVKM. Deletions cut 4 bases from V and 0 bases from J, with 16 bases between. The CDR3 sequence is 16 residues long.

The CDR3 spells CASRRGDRGNTGELFF. In DNA form, the CDR3 reads TGCGCTTCGCGTAGGGGGGACAGGGGAAACACCGGGGAGCTGTTTTTT. The chain links TRBV4-1 to TRBJ2-2; 10 bases map to TRBD1. CDR1 is MGHRA and CDR2 is YSYEKL in the germline V gene. There are 16 residues in the CDR3.

The J gene is TRBJ2-1, the V gene TRBV7-2; 8 nucleotides align to TRBD2. Germline CDR1 SGHTA, CDR2 FQGNSA. The CDR3 spans 15 residues. Trimming removed 4 bases from V and 6 bases from J; junction bases left unmatched: 8. CDR3 coding DNA: TGTGCCAGCAGCTCTAGTCCCGGGACTAGCAATGAGCAGTTCTTC. This encodes CASSSSPGTSNEQFF.

The chain recombines TRBV12-3 or TRBV12-4 with TRBJ1-1; no clear D gene. Trimming left V 6 bases short and J 5 bases short, with 7 bases between. The CDR3 is 11 residues long. CDR3 nucleotide sequence: TGTGCCAGCAGCCGTGCGACTGAAGCTTTCTTT. Its translation: CASSRATEAFF.

The chain recombines TRBV5-1 with TRBJ1-1; 8 bases fit TRBD1. The germline V gene has CDR1 SGHRS and CDR2 YFSETQ. The CDR3 is 15 residues long. Trimming took 2 bases from V and 5 from J; bases not matched to a gene: 8. The CDR3 DNA sequence: TGCGCCAGCAGCTTTTCAGGGGGCCTGTTGACTGAAGCTTTCTTT. It yields the protein CASSFSGGLLTEAFF.

The rearrangement uses TRBV12-5 and TRBJ2-1, with TRBD2 identical over 9 bases. CDR3 length: 18 residues. Trimming removed 1 base from V and 5 bases from J; junction bases left unmatched: 12. Germline CDR1 reads LGHNT; CDR2 reads FRNRAP. This CDR3 reads CASGLAPLAGGPNNEQFF. CDR3 DNA: TGTGCTAGTGGTTTGGCCCCCTTGGCGGGGGGGCCCAACAATGAGCAGTTCTTC.

The chain employs TRBV28 and TRBJ1-4; D may be TRBD1 (6 bases). CDR1 and CDR2 from the germline V gene are MDHEN and SYDVKM. Trimming removed 2 bases from V and 5 bases from J, with 9 bases in between. This CDR3 is built from 14 residues. CDR3 sequence: CASSLGDNNEKLFF. CDR3 in DNA: TGTGCCAGCAGTTTAGGGGACAACAATGAAAAACTGTTTTTT. The whole variable domain, remainder taken from reference TRBV28 and TRBJ1-4, is DVKVTQSSRYLVKRTGEKVFLECVQDMDHENMFWYRQDPGLGLRLIYFSYDVKMKEKGDIPEGYSVSREKKERFSLILESASTNQTSMYLCASSLGDNNEKLFFGSGTQLSVL.

The chain joins TRBV27 to TRBJ2-7, with D unresolved. This CDR3 has 8 amino acids. CDR1 is MNHEY, CDR2 SMNVEV, per germline (reference sequence). The germline V and J ends were trimmed by 6 bases and 6 bases, with 0 bases remaining between them. The DNA for the CDR3 is TGTGCCAGCAGCGAGCAGTACTTC. It specifies CASSEQYF.

This chain links TRBV5-8 with TRBJ2-1, with 8 bases fitting TRBD2. Germline loops: CDR1 SGHTS, CDR2 YDEGEE. The CDR3 is 13 amino acids. V lost 7 bases and J lost 12; bases outside the gene matches: 12. CDR3 residues: CASGAFHGTRQFF. The CDR3 DNA follows: TGTGCCAGCGGGGCGTTTCACGGGACTAGGCAGTTCTTC.

As for this clone: A much larger clone sits a single nucleotide away, making a read error possible. At the DNA level, this CDR3 is encoded by other sequences in the same sample as well. The rearrangement uses TRBV11-2 and TRBJ2-2; D call uncertain. In germline, CDR1 is SGHAT, CDR2 FQNNGV. The CDR3 is 12 residues long. Trimming left V 3 bases short and J 5 bases short, with 4 bases between. The chain's CDR3 is CASSLGTGELFF. CDR3 DNA: TGTGCCAGCAGCTTGGGGACCGGGGAGCTGTTTTTT.